This T cell receptor (beta chain) stems from a study of shared clonotypes between healthy human individuals. The CDR3 runs 13 residues. V shed 4 bases and J shed 9 bases, with 13 bases lying between them. Germline V gene sequence: CDR1 MGHRA, CDR2 YSYEKL. Measured with immunoSEQ multiplex PCR; TCRdb has only the in-frame clones, and not every one. The sample carries hundreds of thousands of clones, about 95% recorded once. Naive-designated CD8 cells lacked CD45RO, were positively enriched for CCR7, and omitted terminally differentiated effector memory CD45RA+ cells. This sequence was found in a woman in her twenties or thirties in good health. Source material: naive CD8+ T cells sorted from blood. The genes are TRBV4-1 and TRBJ2-1; D not resolved. This CDR3 reads CASSPQRSREQFF. In nucleotides, the CDR3 is TGCGCCAGCAGCCCCCAGCGTAGTCGTGAGCAGTTCTTC.